The sequence of this T cell receptor (beta chain) was determined in a study of T cell responses to AZD1222 COVID-19 vaccine. Overall study findings and caveats: At baseline, seropositivity was found in only a handful of AZD1222 recipients. The span of vaccine-associated CD4 TCRs extended across spike, with dominance at 160-218 and 743-854. White British people made up most donors, females outnumbered males, and clonal diversity was possibly underestimated.

Comments on this clone: Its antigen is unidentified.

This table comes from immunoSEQ multiplex PCR, and its TCRdb copy is limited to in-frame clones, with some not included. The data show around 130,000 clones, roughly 85% seen once. The CDR3 spans 14 residues. Deletions cut 0 bases from V and 7 bases from J, with 10 bases between. The germline V gene encodes CDR1 LGHNA and CDR2 YSLEER. The chain recombines TRBV4-3 with TRBJ2-4; D uncertain. Sequences were derived from peripheral blood, sampled on day 0 of AZD1222 vaccination. This receptor was taken from an adult in good health. The DNA for the CDR3 is TGCGCCAGCAGCCAAGATTATGCCCGGAACATTCAGTACTTC. It translates to CASSQDYARNIQYF.